This T cell receptor (beta chain) derives from a study of T cell responses to AZD1222 COVID-19 vaccine. Profiled with immunoSEQ multiplex PCR; TCRdb holds only in-frame clones, not every one. The table has around 140,000 clones, more than 80% seen once. Trimming took off 7 bases at V and 8 bases at J, with 17 bases between the two ends. Germline values: CDR1 MDHEN, CDR2 SYDVKM. This CDR3 contains 13 residues. This clonotype was obtained from an adult in good health. V gene TRBV28 combines with J gene TRBJ1-2; the D is unclear. The input for sequencing was peripheral blood, taken on day 0 of AZD1222 vaccination. The CDR3 region is CASTHAGSGGYTF. CDR3 DNA sequence: TGTGCCAGCACTCATGCGGGCTCTGGGGGCTACACCTTC.